Below are 16 T cell receptor beta chains sequenced from a single sample in a study of cytomegalovirus exposure and HLA in healthy donors. PCR employed 60 Vbeta and 13 Jbeta primers. Assay used: immunoSEQ multiplex PCR; TCRdb lists only in-frame clones, some missing. The table shows about 95,000 clones, with under 85% occurring only once. The sample comprised PBMCs. These TCRs come from a man younger than 35 in good health and CMV-seropositive.

The CDR3: CASKGQHSYEQYF. The CDR3 nucleotides read TGCGCCAGCAAGGGACAGCACTCCTACGAGCAGTACTTC. The J gene is TRBJ2-7, the V gene TRBV5-1, with 7 bases aligning to TRBD1. CDR3 length: 13 amino acids. Losses at the gene ends were 6 bases for V and 0 bases for J; bases not matched to a gene: 3. From germline, CDR1 is SGHRS and CDR2 YFSETQ.

V is TRBV5-1 and J is TRBJ1-5; D is unresolved. Germline V gene lookup returns CDR1 SGHRS and CDR2 YFSETQ. The V end was cut by 0 bases, the J end by 3 bases, with 10 bases between. The CDR3 is made up of 15 amino acids. The DNA for the CDR3 is TGCGCCAGCAGCTTGGGAGGCATATCCAATCAGCCCCAGCATTTT. It is translated as CASSLGGISNQPQHF.

The CDR3 region is CASSLDRPGSPSYEQYF. Written as DNA, the CDR3 is TGTGCCAGCAGCTTAGATCGGCCGGGGAGCCCTTCCTACGAGCAGTACTTC. This chain joins TRBV7-9 and TRBJ2-7; D may be TRBD2 (5 bases). The V end lost 1 base, the J end lost 1 base, and 17 bases lay between the germline ends. Germline V gene sequence: CDR1 SEHNR, CDR2 FQNEAQ (reference sequence). CDR3 length equals 17 residues.

This clone was observed once. This sequence joins TRBV6-5 and TRBJ1-1, with D unclear. The CDR3 has 15 residues. The V gene's germline CDR1 is MNHEY and CDR2 SVGAGI. V gave up 6 bases and J gave up 4 bases, with 18 bases separating them. For the CDR3, the DNA is TGTGCCAGCAGCCGCGCACCGGCGGAGGGCACTGAAGCTTTCTTT. Encoded protein: CASSRAPAEGTEAFF.

J is TRBJ1-1 and V is TRBV19, with 10 bases identical to TRBD1. The junction had 4 bases not matched to a gene; V was cut back by 5 bases and J by 1 base. Germline V gene sequence: CDR1 LNHDA, CDR2 SQIVND (reference sequence). The CDR3 covers 15 residues. CDR3 nucleotide sequence: TGTGCCAGTAGTGCCCGGACAGGGGGGAACACTGAAGCTTTCTTT. Residues: CASSARTGGNTEAFF. Variable domain in full (rest from reference TRBV19 and TRBJ1-1): DGGITQSPKYLFRKEGQNVTLSCEQNLNHDAMYWYRQDPGQGLRLIYYSQIVNDFQKGDIAEGYSVSREKKESFPLTVTSAQKNPTAFYLCASSARTGGNTEAFFGQGTRLTVV.

This clone has just a few counts. Distinct nucleotide sequences in the sample also encode this CDR3. The chain joins TRBV2 to TRBJ1-2, with TRBD1 matching 10 bases. Germline CDR1 and CDR2: SNHLY and FYNNEI. The trim removed 8 bases at V and 2 bases at J, leaving 5 bases unmatched. CDR3 length: 14 amino acids. The CDR3 DNA sequence: TGTGCCAGCCTCCCGGGACAGGGGAACTATGGCTACACCTTC. Residues: CASLPGQGNYGYTF. Variable domain in full (rest from reference TRBV2 and TRBJ1-2): EPEVTQTPSHQVTQMGQEVILRCVPISNHLYFYWYRQILGQKVEFLVSFYNNEISEKSEIFDDQFSVERPDGSNFTLKIRSTKLEDSAMYFCASLPGQGNYGYTFGSGTRLTVV.

The chain has TRBV6-5 and TRBJ2-2; 7 bases are a match to TRBD2. J lost 7 bases, V lost 4 bases, and 0 bases had no gene match. The CDR3 covers 12 residues. The germline V gene encodes CDR1 MNHEY and CDR2 SVGAGI. Here the CDR3 DNA reads TGTGCCAGCAGTTGGGGGGGCGGGGAGCTGTTTTTT. This codes for CASSWGGGELFF.

A few counts support this clone. The chain carries TRBV6-1 and TRBJ2-7; TRBD2 is a possible D gene (5 bases). Between the trimmed V and J ends, which lost 9 bases and 5 bases, there was a span of 20 bases. Germline V CDR1 and CDR2: MNHNS, SASEGT. The CDR3 loop spans 14 amino acids. CDR3 nucleotide sequence: TGTGCCAGTATACGGGGTCTTGGAGGTGACGAGCAGTACTTC. It is translated as CASIRGLGGDEQYF.

In its sample, this clone was seen a few times. The V gene is TRBV27, the J gene TRBJ2-5; 12 bases are shared with TRBD2. CDR1 MNHEY and CDR2 SMNVEV come from the germline V gene (reference sequence). V was clipped by 5 bases and J by 9 bases; unmatched bases: 10. This CDR3 comprises 15 residues. The CDR3: CASSLAGGALGSQYF. In DNA, the CDR3 is TGTGCCAGCAGTCTAGCGGGGGGGGCCCTAGGGTCCCAGTACTTC.

The chain employs TRBV28 and TRBJ1-5, with D possibly being TRBD1 (5 bases). CDR1 and CDR2 from the germline V gene are MDHEN and SYDVKM. V was clipped by 4 bases and J by 3 bases, with 13 bases between them. The CDR3 consists of 15 residues. In DNA, the CDR3 is TGTGCCAGCAGTTCATCGGGACTGATCAATCAGCCCCAGCATTTT. Its protein product is CASSSSGLINQPQHF.

The chain combines TRBV5-1 with TRBJ2-2; 9 nucleotides agree with TRBD1. Trimming removed 4 bases from V and 1 base from J; junction bases left unmatched: 2. Germline V gene sequence: CDR1 SGHRS, CDR2 YFSETQ. The CDR3 extends over 15 amino acids. For the CDR3, the DNA is TGCGCCAGCAGCGCGGGACAGGGGAACACCGGGGAGCTGTTTTTT. Translated, it gives CASSAGQGNTGELFF.

This clone was counted a few times. The chain joins TRBV5-6 to TRBJ1-1; maybe TRBD1 (6 bases). The germline gives CDR1 SGHDT, CDR2 YYEEEE. V was shortened by 4 bases and J by 1 base, with 11 bases between the two germline ends. The CDR3 length is 14 residues. This CDR3 is CASSGGHSNTEAFF. In nucleotides, the CDR3 is TGTGCCAGCAGCGGGGGACACTCGAACACTGAAGCTTTCTTT.

This chain connects TRBV5-1 to TRBJ2-3; D is perhaps TRBD2 (6 bases). The CDR3 extends over 16 amino acids. Trimming removed 3 bases from V and 5 bases from J, with 19 bases in between. Germline values: CDR1 SGHRS, CDR2 YFSETQ. Written as DNA, the CDR3 is TGCGCCAGCAGCTATTCTAGCGCCATAAACGGAGATACGCAGTATTTT. Its protein is CASSYSSAINGDTQYF.

Only a few counts were recorded for this clone. The chain has TRBV2 and TRBJ2-7, with 9 bases aligning to TRBD1. The CDR3 extends over 14 amino acids. Germline CDR1 SNHLY, CDR2 FYNNEI. The junction had 4 bases not matched to a gene; V was cut back by 6 bases and J by 1 base. CDR3 coding DNA: TGTGCCAGCAGAGGGACAGGGTGGTCCTACGAGCAGTACTTC. This codes for CASRGTGWSYEQYF.

This chain links TRBV5-1 with TRBJ2-7, with a tentative D call TRBD2 (6 bases). This CDR3 spans 15 amino acids. The germline V and J ends were trimmed by 0 bases and 0 bases, with 10 bases remaining between them. Germline-derived CDR1 and CDR2 are SGHRS and YFSETQ. DNA for the CDR3: TGCGCCAGCAGCTTGGAGGGACTGAGCTCCTACGAGCAGTACTTC. Translating it yields CASSLEGLSSYEQYF.

In this sample, this clone turned up a few times. The J gene is TRBJ1-4, the V gene TRBV5-6; no definite D call. The CDR3 is made up of 13 amino acids. The germline V gene encodes CDR1 SGHDT and CDR2 YYEEEE. V was shortened by 2 bases and J by 4 bases, with 6 bases between the two germline ends. In DNA form, the CDR3 reads TGTGCCAGCAGCTTCGGTAGTAATGAAAAACTGTTTTTT. This gives the protein CASSFGSNEKLFF. Full variable domain (rest looked up from reference TRBV5-6 and TRBJ1-4): DAGVTQSPTHLIKTRGQQVTLRCSPKSGHDTVSWYQQALGQGPQFIFQYYEEEERQRGNFPDRFSGHQFPNYSSELNVNALLLGDSALYLCASSFGSNEKLFFGSGTQLSVL.